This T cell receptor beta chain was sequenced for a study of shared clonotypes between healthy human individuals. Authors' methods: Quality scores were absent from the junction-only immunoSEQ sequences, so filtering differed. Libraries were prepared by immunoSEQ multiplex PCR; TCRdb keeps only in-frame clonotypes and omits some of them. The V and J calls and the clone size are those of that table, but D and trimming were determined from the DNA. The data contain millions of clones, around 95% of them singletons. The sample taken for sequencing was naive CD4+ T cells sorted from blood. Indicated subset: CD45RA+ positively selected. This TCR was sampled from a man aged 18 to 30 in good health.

CDR3 DNA: TGTGCCAGCAGCTTAGAACCCAGGGCGAATTCACCCCTCCACTTT. This sequence encodes CASSLEPRANSPLHF. The V and J genes are TRBV7-2 and TRBJ1-6; TRBD1 might be the D (5 bases). The CDR3 length is 15 residues. V lost 1 base and J lost 7, with 11 bases in between. Germline V gene sequence: CDR1 SGHTA, CDR2 FQGNSA. The whole variable domain, remainder taken from reference TRBV7-2 and TRBJ1-6, is GAGVSQSPSNKVTEKGKDVELRCDPISGHTALYWYRQSLGQGLEFLIYFQGNSAPDKSGLPSDRFSAERTGGSVSTLTIQRTQQEDSAVYLCASSLEPRANSPLHFGNGTRLTVT.